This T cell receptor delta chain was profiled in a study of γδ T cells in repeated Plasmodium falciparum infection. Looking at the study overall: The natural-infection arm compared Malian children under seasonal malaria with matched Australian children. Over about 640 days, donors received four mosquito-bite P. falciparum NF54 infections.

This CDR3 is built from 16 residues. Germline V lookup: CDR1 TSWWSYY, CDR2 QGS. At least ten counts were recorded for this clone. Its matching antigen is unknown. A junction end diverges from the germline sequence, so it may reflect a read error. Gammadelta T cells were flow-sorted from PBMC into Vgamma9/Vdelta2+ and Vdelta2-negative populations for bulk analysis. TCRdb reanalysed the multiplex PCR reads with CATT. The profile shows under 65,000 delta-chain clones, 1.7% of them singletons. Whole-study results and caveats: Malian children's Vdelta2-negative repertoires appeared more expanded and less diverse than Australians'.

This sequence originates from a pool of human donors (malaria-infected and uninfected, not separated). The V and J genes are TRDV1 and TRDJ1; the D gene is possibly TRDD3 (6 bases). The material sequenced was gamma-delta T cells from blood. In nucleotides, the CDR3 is TGTGCTCCTGGGGAACGGGAGGTTTGGGACACCGATAAACTCATCTTT. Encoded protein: CAPGEREVWDTDKLIF.